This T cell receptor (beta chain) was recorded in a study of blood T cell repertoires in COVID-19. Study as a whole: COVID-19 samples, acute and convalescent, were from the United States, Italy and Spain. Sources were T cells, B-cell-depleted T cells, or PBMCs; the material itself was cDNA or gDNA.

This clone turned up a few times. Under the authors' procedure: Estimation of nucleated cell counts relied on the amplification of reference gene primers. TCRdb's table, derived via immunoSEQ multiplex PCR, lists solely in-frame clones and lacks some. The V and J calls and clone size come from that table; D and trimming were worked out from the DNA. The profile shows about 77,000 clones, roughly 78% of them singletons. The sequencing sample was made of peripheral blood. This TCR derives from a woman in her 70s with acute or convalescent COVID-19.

The CDR3 sequence is CASSLGQPATEAFF. In DNA form, the CDR3 reads TGCGCCAGCAGCTTGGGACAGCCGGCCACTGAAGCTTTCTTT. V usage is TRBV5-1 and J usage is TRBJ1-1; tentative D call: TRBD1 (5 bases). The CDR3 runs 14 residues. Germline CDR1 and CDR2: SGHRS and YFSETQ. V dropped 0 bases and J dropped 4 bases, with 10 bases sitting between them.